This TCR beta chain was identified during a study of metastatic and nonmetastatic thyroid tumors. The study's findings and limits: Significantly higher TCR beta diversity was reportedly seen in malignant thyroid tumors than benign nodules, in blood and tumor.

TCRdb ran MiXCR on the PCR reads. The sample holds about 33,000 clones; 18% are singletons and the top ten take 9.5% to 15%. Germline V gene data show CDR1 as LNHDA and CDR2 as SQIVND (reference sequence). The CDR3 is 17 amino acids. V gave up 3 bases and J gave up 0 bases; unmatched junction bases: 6. This clone was found many times. Its target is not known. None of the patients had undergone any treatment ahead of thyroid surgery. Input material: blood. This chain links TRBV19 with TRBJ2-4; TRBD2 matches at 9 bases. This sequence was found in a male donor with papillary thyroid cancer or a benign thyroid nodule (not recorded which). Some clones in this sample may be carry-over from other donors' samples. CDR3 region: CASSIRSSGRAKNIQYF. CDR3 in DNA: TGTGCCAGTAGTATTCGTAGTAGCGGGAGAGCCAAAAACATTCAGTACTTC.